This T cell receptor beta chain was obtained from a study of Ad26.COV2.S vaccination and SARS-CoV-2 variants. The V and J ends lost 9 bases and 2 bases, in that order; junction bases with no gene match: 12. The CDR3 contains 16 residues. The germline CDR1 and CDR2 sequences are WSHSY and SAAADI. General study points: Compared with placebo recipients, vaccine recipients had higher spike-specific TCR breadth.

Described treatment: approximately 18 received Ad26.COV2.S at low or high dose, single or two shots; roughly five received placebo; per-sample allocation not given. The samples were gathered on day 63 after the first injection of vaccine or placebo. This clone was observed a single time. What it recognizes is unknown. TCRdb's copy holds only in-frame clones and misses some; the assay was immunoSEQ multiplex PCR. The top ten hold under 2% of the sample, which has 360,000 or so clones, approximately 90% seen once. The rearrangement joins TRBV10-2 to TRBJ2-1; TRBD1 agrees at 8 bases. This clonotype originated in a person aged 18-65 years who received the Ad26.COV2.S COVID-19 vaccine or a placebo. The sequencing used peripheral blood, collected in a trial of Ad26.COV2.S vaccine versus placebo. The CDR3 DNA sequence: TGCGCCAGTGGGGAGATGGGCAGGGGGCCCTACAATGAGCAGTTCTTC. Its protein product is CASGEMGRGPYNEQFF.